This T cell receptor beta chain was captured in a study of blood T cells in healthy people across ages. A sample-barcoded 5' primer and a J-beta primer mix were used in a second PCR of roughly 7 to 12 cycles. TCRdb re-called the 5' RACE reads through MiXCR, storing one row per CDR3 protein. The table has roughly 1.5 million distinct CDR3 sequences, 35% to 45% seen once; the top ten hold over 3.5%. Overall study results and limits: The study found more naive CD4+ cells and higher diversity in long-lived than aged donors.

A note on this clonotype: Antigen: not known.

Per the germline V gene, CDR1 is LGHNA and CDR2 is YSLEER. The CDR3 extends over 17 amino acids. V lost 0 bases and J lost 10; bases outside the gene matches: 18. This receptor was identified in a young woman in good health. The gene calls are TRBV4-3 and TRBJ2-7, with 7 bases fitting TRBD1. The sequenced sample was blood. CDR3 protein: CASSQDAFGTAQEAQYF. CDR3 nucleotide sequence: TGCGCCAGCAGCCAAGATGCTTTCGGGACAGCTCAAGAGGCCCAGTACTTC.